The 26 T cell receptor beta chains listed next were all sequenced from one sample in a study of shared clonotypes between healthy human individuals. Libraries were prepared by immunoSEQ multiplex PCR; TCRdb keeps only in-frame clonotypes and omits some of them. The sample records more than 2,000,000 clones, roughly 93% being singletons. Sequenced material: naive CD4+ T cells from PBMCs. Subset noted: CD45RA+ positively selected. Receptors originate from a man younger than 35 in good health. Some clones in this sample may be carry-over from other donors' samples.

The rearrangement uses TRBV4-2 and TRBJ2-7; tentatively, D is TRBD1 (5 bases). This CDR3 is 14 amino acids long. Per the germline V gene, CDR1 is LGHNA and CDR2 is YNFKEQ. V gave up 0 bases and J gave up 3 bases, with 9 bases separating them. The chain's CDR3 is CASSQEAGYYEQYF. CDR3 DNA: TGTGCCAGCAGCCAAGAAGCAGGGTACTACGAGCAGTACTTC.

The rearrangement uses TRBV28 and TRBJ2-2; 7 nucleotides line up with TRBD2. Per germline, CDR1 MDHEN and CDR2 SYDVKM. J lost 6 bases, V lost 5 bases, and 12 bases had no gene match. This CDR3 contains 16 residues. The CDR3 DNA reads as TGTGCCAGCAGTCGCACGTTGATAGCGGGTCCCGGGGAGCTGTTTTTT. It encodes CASSRTLIAGPGELFF.

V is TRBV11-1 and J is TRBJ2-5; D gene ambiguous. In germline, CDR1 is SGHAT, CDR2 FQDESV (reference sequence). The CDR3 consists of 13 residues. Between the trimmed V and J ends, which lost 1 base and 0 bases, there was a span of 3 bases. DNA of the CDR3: TGTGCCAGCAGCTTAGAGTACCAAGAGACCCAGTACTTC. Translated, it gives CASSLEYQETQYF.

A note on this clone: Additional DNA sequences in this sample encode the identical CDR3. CDR3 in DNA: TGTGCCAGCAGCCAAGATCGGGGCTTCGAGACCCAGTACTTC. It codes for CASSQDRGFETQYF. The chain is built from TRBV4-2 and TRBJ2-5; TRBD1 or TRBD2 may be the D gene (5 bases each). The CDR3 length is 14 residues. V shed 0 bases and J shed 5 bases, with 10 bases lying between them. Germline V gene data show CDR1 as LGHNA and CDR2 as YNFKEQ.

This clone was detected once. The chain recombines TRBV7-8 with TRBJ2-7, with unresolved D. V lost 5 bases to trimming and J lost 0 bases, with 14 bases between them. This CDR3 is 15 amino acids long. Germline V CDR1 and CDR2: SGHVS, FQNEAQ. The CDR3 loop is CASSLNRATSYEQYF. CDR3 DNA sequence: TGTGCCAGCAGCCTCAACCGGGCCACCTCCTACGAGCAGTACTTC.

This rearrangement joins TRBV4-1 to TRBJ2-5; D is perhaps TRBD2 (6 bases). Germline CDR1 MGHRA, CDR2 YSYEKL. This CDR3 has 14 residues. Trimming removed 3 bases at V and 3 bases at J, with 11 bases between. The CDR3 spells CASSQVGGKETQYF. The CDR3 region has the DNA TGCGCCAGCAGCCAGGTCGGGGGAAAAGAGACCCAGTACTTC.

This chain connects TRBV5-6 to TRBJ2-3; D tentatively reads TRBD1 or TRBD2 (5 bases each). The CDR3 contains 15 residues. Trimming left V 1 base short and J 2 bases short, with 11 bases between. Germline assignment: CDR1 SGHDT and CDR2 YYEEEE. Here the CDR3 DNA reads TGTGCCAGCAGCTTGCCCGGGACCTACACAGATACGCAGTATTTT. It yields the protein CASSLPGTYTDTQYF.

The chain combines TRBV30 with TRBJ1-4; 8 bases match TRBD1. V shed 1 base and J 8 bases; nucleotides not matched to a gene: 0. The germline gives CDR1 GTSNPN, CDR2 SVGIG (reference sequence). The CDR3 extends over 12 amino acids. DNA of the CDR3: TGTGCCTGGAGTGGGACAGGGGAAAAACTGTTTTTT. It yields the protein CAWSGTGEKLFF.

The CDR3 reads CASLRPQGFADTQYF. In DNA, the CDR3 is TGTGCCAGCCTTCGCCCACAGGGATTCGCAGATACGCAGTATTTT. The chain combines TRBV28 with TRBJ2-3; TRBD1 might be the D (6 bases). Germline V gene lookup returns CDR1 MDHEN and CDR2 SYDVKM. Trimming left V 8 bases short and J 4 bases short, with 19 bases between. CDR3 length equals 15 residues.

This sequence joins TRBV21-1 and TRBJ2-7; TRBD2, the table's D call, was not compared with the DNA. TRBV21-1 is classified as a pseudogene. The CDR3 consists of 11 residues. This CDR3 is CASSKLHEQYF. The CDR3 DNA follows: TGTGCCAGCAGCAAACTCCACGAGCAGTACTTC.

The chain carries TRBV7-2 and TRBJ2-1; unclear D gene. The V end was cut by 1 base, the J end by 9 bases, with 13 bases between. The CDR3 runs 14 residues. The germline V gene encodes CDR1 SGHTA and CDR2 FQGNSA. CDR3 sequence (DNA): TGTGCCAGCAGCTTAGAAGTATCCGCAAGTGAGCAGTTCTTC. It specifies CASSLEVSASEQFF.

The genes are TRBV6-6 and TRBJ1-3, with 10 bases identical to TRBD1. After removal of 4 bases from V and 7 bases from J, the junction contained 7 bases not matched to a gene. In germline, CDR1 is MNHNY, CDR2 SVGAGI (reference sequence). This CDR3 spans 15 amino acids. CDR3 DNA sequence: TGTGCCAGCAGTTCCAAAGACAGGGGGCTTAACACCATATATTTT. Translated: CASSSKDRGLNTIYF.

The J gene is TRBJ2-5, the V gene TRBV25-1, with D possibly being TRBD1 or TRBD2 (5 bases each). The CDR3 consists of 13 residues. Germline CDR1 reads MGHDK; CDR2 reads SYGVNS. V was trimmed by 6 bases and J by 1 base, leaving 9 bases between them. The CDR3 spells CASRLGAQETQYF. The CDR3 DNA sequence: TGTGCCAGCAGGCTCGGGGCCCAAGAGACCCAGTACTTC.

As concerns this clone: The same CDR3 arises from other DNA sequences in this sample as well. The CDR3 region has the DNA TGTGCCAGCTCACCCGGGATCGCAGATACGCAGTATTTT. This gives the protein CASSPGIADTQYF. The V and J genes are TRBV18 and TRBJ2-3; tentative D call: TRBD2 (5 bases). The CDR3 covers 13 residues. Looked up from germline, CDR1 is KGHSH and CDR2 is LQKENI. The V and J ends lost 3 bases and 4 bases respectively, with 8 bases between them.

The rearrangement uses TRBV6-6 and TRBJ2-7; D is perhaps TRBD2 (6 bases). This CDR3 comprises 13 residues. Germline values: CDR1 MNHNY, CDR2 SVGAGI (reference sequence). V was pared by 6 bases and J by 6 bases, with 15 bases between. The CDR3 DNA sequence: TGTGCCAGCAGCCGGGACTCCGGGCGCGAGCAGTACTTC. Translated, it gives CASSRDSGREQYF.

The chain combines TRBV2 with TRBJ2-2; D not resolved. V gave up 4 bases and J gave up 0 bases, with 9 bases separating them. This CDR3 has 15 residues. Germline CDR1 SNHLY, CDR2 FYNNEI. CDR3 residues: CASSASFANTGELFF. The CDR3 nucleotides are TGTGCCAGCAGTGCTTCGTTCGCGAACACCGGGGAGCTGTTTTTT.

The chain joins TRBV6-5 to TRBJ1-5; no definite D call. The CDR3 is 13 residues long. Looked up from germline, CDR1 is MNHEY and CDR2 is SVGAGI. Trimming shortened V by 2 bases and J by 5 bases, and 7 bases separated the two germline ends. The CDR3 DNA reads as TGTGCCAGCAGTTACCGGGCGGATCAGCCCCAGCATTTT. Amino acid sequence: CASSYRADQPQHF.

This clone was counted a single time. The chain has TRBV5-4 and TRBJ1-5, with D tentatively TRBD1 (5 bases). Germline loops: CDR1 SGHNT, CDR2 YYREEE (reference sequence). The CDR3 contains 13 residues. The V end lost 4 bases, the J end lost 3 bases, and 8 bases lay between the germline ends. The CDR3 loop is CASSRGHNQPQHF. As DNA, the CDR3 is TGTGCCAGCAGCCGGGGCCACAATCAGCCCCAGCATTTT.

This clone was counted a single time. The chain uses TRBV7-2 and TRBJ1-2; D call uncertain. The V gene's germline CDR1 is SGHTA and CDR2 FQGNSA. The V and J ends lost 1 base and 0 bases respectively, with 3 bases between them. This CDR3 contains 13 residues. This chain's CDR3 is CASSLVSNYGYTF. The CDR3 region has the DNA TGTGCCAGCAGCTTAGTGTCTAACTATGGCTACACCTTC.

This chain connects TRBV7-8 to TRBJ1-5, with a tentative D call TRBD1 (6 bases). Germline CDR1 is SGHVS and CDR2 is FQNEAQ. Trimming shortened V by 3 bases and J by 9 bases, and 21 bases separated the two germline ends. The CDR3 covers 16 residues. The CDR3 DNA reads TGTGCCAGCAGCTTGTCAGACAGGATCCCTTCAGGGCCCCAGCATTTT. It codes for CASSLSDRIPSGPQHF.

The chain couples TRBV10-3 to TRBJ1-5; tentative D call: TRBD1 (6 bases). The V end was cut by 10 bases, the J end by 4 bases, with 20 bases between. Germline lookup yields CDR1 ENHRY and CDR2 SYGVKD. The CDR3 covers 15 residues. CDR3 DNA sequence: TGTGCCACCAGGGGCGTCCAGGGAGGAAATCAGCCCCAGCATTTT. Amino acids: CATRGVQGGNQPQHF.

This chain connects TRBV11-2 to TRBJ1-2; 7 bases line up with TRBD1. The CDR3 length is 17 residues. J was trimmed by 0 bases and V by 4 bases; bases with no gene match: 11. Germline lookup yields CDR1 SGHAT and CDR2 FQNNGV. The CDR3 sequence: CASSSIRDSETNYGYTF. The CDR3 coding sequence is TGTGCCAGCAGCTCAATCCGGGACAGCGAAACTAACTATGGCTACACCTTC.

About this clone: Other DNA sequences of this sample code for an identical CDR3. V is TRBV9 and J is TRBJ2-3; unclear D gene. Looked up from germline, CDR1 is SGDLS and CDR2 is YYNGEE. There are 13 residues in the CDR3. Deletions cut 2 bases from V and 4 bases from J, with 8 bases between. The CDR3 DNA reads TGTGCCAGCAGCGTTGGGGTGGCAGATACGCAGTATTTT. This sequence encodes CASSVGVADTQYF. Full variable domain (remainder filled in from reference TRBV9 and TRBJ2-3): DSGVTQTPKHLITATGQRVTLRCSPRSGDLSVYWYQQSLDQGLQFLIQYYNGEERAKGNILERFSAQQFPDLHSELNLSSLELGDSALYFCASSVGVADTQYFGPGTRLTVL.

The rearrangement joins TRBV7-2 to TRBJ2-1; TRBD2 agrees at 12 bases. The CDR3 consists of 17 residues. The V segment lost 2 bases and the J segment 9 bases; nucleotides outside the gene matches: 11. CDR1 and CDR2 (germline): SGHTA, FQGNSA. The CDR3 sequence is CASSLQLTSGSSGEQFF. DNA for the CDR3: TGTGCCAGCAGCTTACAGTTGACTAGCGGGAGTTCCGGTGAGCAGTTCTTC.

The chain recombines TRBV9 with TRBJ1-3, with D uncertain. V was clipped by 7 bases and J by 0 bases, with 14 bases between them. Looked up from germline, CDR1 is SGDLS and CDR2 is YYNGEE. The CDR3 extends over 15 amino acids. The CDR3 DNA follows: TGTGCCAGCGGTGGGTTATCCTCCTCTGGAAACACCATATATTTT. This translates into CASGGLSSSGNTIYF.

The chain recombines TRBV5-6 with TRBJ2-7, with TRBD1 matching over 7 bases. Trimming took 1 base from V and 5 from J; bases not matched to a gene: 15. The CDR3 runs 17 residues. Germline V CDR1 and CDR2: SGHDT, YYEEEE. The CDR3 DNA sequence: TGTGCCAGCAGCTTGCTTCTCCGCGGAGACAGGGTAGACGAGCAGTACTTC. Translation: CASSLLLRGDRVDEQYF.